This T cell receptor (beta chain) was obtained from a study of blood T cells in healthy people across ages. Overall study results and limits: Observed TCR beta diversity per million T cells went down as age went up. This fall followed a roughly linear course with age.

With a J-beta primer mix and a sample-barcoded 5' primer, a second PCR ran about 7 to 12 cycles. In TCRdb, the 5' RACE reads were re-called with MiXCR into one record per CDR3 protein. Of 1.5 million to 2 million distinct CDR3 sequences detected, 28% appear once; the ten largest clones hold about 8%. V trimming: 5 bases; J trimming: 7 bases; junction bases outside the gene matches: 6. The CDR3 is 13 residues long. This clonotype was observed a handful of times. Antigen specificity is unknown. The V call is TRBV12-3 or TRBV12-4, the J call TRBJ1-2; 8 bases align to TRBD1. This receptor was obtained from a woman aged 30 to 39 in good health. Source material: blood. CDR3 coding DNA: TGTGCCAGCAGTGCCTCAGGGGGCGTTGGCTACACCTTC. This codes for CASSASGGVGYTF.